This TCR beta chain was sequenced during a study of T cell repertoires in cytomegalovirus infection. Findings of the study overall: Dominating the ex vivo response were HLA-C-restricted CMV-specific TCR beta clonotypes.

This clonotype was seen at least ten times. Its antigen is as yet unknown. TCRdb analysed the reads with MiXCR anew, one entry per CDR3 protein. The sample lists about 69,000 distinct CDR3 sequences, about 29% occurring once. The V gene lost 4 bases and the J gene lost 8 bases, with 12 bases spanning the gap. This CDR3 is built from 14 residues. CDR1 and CDR2 (germline): SGHVS, FNYEAQ. Sequencing was performed on CD8+ T cells from cultured PBMCs, taken from culture after CMV antigen stimulation. This receptor was obtained from a human donor in good health (CMV status not recorded). Some clones in this sample may be carry-over from other donors' samples. The chain recombines TRBV7-6 with TRBJ1-6; D gene ambiguous. CDR3 sequence reads: CASSSSSTYSPLHF. The CDR3 nucleotides are TGTGCCAGCAGCTCTTCTAGCACTTATTCACCCCTCCACTTT.